This entry is about one TCR beta chain. Its binding antigen is unknown. No base quality information exists; no much larger clone differs at one position. Donors were a few dozen systemically healthy Caucasian individuals from Russia aged roughly 6 to 95 years. Ten milliliters of peripheral blood were drawn from each donor into EDTA-treated Vacutainer tubes. Ficoll-Paque density-gradient centrifugation was used to isolate PBMCs, with at least 7 million obtained per sample. Total RNA, at least 6 micrograms per sample, was extracted from PBMCs with Trizol reagent. The percentages of naive CD45RAhigh/CD27high T cells were determined by flow cytometry on a PBMC aliquot from every donor. These data originate in a study of blood T cells in healthy people across ages (dated by TCRdb to between 2014 and 2016). With respect to the entire study: In model experiments, template switching captured about one uniquely barcoded TCR beta cDNA molecule for every two T cells. Donors of different ages were randomly distributed across sequencing lanes to avoid experimental bias. Age-related changes in TCR beta repertoire diversity were measured in the study by deep sequencing normalized with unique cDNA molecular identifiers. The study analyzed two additional independent replicas of 1 million unique cDNA reads from the same blood draw for two donors, one aged 18 to 29 and one aged 80 or older. The donors were split into four age groups: young (average around 15 years), middle-aged (around 40), aged (62) and long-lived (over 80).

General findings and caveats noted by the study authors: There was a strong correlation between observed TCR beta diversity and the percentage of naive T cells measured by flow cytometry. Donor CMV infection status was unknown, potentially confounding age-related changes in expanded clonotypes. Compared with the aged group, the long-lived group had more naive CD4+ T cells, fewer expanded clones and increased TCR diversity, suggesting age selection. Bulk unsorted PBMC profiling prevented conclusive comparison of naive and antigen-experienced compartments. Observed TCR beta diversity per million T cells fell roughly linearly with age, and a significant reduction was already apparent by age roughly 40. Estimates of total diversity based on one million sequenced T cells were considered lower bounds and underestimates.

The CDR3 holds 15 amino acids from the cysteine to the phenylalanine. The only DNA kept is the CDR3, 45 bases in frame from the first base. Clipping removes 3 bases from V and 8 bases from J, with 9 as the unmatched junction base count. As encoded in the germline V gene (reference sequence), CDR1 is DFQATT while CDR2 is SNEGSKA. To prepare the library, 5' RACE was applied. The instrument given in TCRdb is Illumina HiSeq 2500. A second PCR of roughly 7 to 11 cycles was performed with a sample-barcoded 5' primer and a J-beta primer mix. Each TCR beta cDNA molecule received a unique molecular identifier from a template-switch 5' adaptor carrying 12 random nucleotides. Each sample yielded at least 2.5 million CDR3-containing paired-end reads. First-strand cDNA was synthesized from all RNA with the Mint cDNA synthesis kit, primed by a TRBC-specific oligonucleotide. Following uracil-DNA glycosylase treatment, all cDNA underwent a first 18-cycle PCR with the universal primers M1SS and BC2_uni_R. Under the source paper's analysis protocol: Normalization of each sample was performed by random selection of 1 million high-quality reads, each carrying a distinct molecular identifier. Instead of being binned into consensus sequences, reads that shared molecular identifiers were thrown out. MiTCR, set to a Q25 quality threshold and the strictest error-elimination algorithm, was used for CDR3 identification, clonotype clustering and error correction. A nonparametric unseen species model with Euler transformation was used to estimate lower-bound total TCR beta diversity. TCRdb reran the public reads through fastp at Q25 and MiXCR, keeping productive beta chains. A single entry per CDR3 protein holds the most common genes and DNA from its merged rows. Clone size and V and J calls follow TCRdb, not the original study. Across this sample there are 700,000 to 850,000 distinct CDR3 sequences, with around half seen only once. Clones ranked in the top ten supply about two fifths of the sample.

The clonotype comes from an older man in good health. What was sequenced was blood. The rearrangement joined TRBV20-1 to TRBJ2-4, and TRBD2 matches 11 of the central bases. CDR3 reads: CSARELLAGVDIQYF. The DNA is as follows: TGCAGTGCTAGGGAGCTACTAGCGGGAGTTGACATTCAGTACTTC.